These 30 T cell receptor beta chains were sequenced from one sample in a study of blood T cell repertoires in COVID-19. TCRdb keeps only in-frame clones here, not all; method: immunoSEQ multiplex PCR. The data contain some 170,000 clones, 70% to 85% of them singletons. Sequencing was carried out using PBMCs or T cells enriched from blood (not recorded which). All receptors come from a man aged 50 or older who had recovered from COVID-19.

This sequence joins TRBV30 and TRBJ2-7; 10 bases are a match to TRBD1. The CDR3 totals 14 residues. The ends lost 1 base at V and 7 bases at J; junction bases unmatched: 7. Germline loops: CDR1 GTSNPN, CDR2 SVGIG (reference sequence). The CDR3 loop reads CAWSARQGAWEQYF. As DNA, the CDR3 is TGTGCCTGGAGTGCCCGACAGGGGGCGTGGGAGCAGTACTTC.

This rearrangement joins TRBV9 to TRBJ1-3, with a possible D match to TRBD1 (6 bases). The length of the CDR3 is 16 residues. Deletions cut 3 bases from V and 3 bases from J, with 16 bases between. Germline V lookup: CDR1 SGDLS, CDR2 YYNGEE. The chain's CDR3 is CASSADSPRVGNTIYF. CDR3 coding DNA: TGTGCCAGCAGCGCGGACAGCCCTAGGGTTGGAAACACCATATATTTT. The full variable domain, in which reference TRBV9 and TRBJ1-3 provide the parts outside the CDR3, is DSGVTQTPKHLITATGQRVTLRCSPRSGDLSVYWYQQSLDQGLQFLIQYYNGEERAKGNILERFSAQQFPDLHSELNLSSLELGDSALYFCASSADSPRVGNTIYFGEGSWLTVV.

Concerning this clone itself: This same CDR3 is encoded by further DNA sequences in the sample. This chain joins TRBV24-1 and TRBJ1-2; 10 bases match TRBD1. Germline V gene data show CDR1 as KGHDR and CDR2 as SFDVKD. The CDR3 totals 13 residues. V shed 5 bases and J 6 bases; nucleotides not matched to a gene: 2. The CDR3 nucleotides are TGTGCCACCAGTGCTGGACAGGGGGATGGCTACACCTTC. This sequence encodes CATSAGQGDGYTF.

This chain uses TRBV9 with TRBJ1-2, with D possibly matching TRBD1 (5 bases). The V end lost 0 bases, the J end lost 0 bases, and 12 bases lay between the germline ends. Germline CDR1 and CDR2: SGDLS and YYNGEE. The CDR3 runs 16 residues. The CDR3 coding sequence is TGTGCCAGCAGCGTAGAGCCCGACAGAGCTAACTATGGCTACACCTTC. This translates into CASSVEPDRANYGYTF.

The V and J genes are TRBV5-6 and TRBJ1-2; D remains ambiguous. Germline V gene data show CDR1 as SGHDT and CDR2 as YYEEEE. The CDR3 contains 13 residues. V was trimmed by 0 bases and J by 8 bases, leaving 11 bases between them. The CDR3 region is CASSLGRTFGYTF. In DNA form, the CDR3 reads TGTGCCAGCAGCTTGGGCAGGACTTTCGGCTACACCTTC.

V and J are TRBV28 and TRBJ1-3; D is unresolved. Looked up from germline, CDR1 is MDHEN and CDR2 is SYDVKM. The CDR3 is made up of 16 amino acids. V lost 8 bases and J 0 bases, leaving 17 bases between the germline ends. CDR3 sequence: CASARSGSNSGNTIYF. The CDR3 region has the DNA TGTGCCAGCGCTCGCTCGGGGTCGAACTCTGGAAACACCATATATTTT.

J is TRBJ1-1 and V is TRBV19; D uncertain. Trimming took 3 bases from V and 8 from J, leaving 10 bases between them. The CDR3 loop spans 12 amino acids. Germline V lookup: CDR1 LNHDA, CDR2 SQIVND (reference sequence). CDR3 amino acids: CASSIEGAEAFF. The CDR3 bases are TGTGCCAGTAGTATTGAGGGAGCGGAAGCTTTCTTT.

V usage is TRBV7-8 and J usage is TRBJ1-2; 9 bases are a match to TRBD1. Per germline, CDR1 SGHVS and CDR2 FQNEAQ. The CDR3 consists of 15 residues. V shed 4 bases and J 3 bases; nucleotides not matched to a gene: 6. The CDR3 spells CASSWTGVDDYGYTF. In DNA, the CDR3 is TGTGCCAGCAGCTGGACAGGGGTGGACGACTATGGCTACACCTTC.

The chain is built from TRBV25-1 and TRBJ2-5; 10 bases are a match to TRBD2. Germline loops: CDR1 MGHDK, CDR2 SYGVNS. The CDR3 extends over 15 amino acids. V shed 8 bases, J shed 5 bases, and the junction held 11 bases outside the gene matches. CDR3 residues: CASRTSGAPRETQYF. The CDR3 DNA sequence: TGTGCCAGCCGGACTAGCGGAGCCCCGCGGGAGACCCAGTACTTC.

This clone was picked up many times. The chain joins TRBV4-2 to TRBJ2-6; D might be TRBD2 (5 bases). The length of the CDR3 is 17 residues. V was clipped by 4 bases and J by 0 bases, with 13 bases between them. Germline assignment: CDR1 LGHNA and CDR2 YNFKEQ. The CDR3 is CASSPQPGSSGANVLTF. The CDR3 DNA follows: TGTGCCAGCAGCCCTCAACCGGGAAGCTCTGGGGCCAACGTCCTGACTTTC.

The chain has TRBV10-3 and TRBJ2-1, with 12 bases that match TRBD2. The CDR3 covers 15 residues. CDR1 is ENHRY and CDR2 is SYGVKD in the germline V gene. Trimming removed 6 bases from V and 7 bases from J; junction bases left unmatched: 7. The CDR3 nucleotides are TGTGCCATCAGGGGTCTAGCGGGGGGGTTAAATGAGCAGTTCTTC. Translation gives CAIRGLAGGLNEQFF.

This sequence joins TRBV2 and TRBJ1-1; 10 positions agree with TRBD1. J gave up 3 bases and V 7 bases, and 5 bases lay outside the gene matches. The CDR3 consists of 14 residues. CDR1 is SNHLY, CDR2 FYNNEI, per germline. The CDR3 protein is CASIGQGVDTEAFF. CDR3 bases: TGTGCCAGCATCGGACAGGGGGTCGACACTGAAGCTTTCTTT.

The CDR3 DNA reads TGTGCCAGCAGCTTCGACAGCCCAACCTATGGCTACACCTTC. Translated, it gives CASSFDSPTYGYTF. V and J are TRBV7-9 and TRBJ1-2; TRBD1 is a possible D gene (5 bases). The CDR3 is 14 amino acids. V gave up 3 bases and J gave up 4 bases, with 12 bases separating them. Germline CDR1 SEHNR, CDR2 FQNEAQ (reference sequence). The entire variable domain, with the rest obtained from reference TRBV7-9 and TRBJ1-2, is as follows: DTGVSQNPRHKITKRGQNVTFRCDPISEHNRLYWYRQTLGQGPEFLTYFQNEAQLEKSRLLSDRFSAERPKGSFSTLEIQRTEQGDSAMYLCASSFDSPTYGYTFGSGTRLTVV.

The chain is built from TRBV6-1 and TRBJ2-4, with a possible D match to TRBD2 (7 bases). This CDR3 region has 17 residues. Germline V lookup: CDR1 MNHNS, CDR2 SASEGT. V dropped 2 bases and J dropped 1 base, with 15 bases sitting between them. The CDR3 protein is CASSEWGGSRAKNIQYF. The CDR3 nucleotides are TGTGCCAGCAGTGAATGGGGGGGCTCTAGGGCCAAAAACATTCAGTACTTC.

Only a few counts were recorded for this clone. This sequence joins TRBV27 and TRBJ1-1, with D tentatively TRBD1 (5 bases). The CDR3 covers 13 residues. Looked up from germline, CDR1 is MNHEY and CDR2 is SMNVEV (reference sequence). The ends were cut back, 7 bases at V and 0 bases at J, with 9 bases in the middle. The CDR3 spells CASKGTLNTEAFF. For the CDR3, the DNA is TGTGCCAGCAAAGGGACTTTGAACACTGAAGCTTTCTTT.

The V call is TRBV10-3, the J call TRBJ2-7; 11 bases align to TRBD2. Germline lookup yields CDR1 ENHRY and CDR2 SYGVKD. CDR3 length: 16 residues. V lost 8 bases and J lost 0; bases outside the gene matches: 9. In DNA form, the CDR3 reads TGTGCCATCGCGCCTAGCGGGGGGTTAAGCTCCTACGAGCAGTACTTC. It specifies CAIAPSGGLSSYEQYF.

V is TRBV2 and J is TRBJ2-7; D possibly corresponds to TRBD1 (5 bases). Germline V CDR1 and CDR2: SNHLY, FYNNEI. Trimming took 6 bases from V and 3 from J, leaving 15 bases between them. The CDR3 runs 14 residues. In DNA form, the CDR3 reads TGTGCCAGCAGGACAGTGTGGCGAGACTACGAGCAGTACTTC. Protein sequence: CASRTVWRDYEQYF.

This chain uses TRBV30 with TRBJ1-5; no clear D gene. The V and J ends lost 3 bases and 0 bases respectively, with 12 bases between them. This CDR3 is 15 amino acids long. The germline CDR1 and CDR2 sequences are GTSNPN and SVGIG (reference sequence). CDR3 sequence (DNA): TGTGCCTGGAGCCAAGGACTGAATAGCAATCAGCCCCAGCATTTT. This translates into CAWSQGLNSNQPQHF.

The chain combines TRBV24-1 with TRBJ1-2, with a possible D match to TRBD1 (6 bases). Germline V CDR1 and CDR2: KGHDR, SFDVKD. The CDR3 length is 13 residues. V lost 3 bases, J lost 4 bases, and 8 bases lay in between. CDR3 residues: CATSDVDSYGYTF. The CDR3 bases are TGTGCCACCAGTGATGTGGACAGCTATGGCTACACCTTC.

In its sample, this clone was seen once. The CDR3 here is CASQAGSSYEQYF. CDR3 bases: TGTGCCAGCCAAGCGGGGTCGTCTTACGAGCAGTACTTC. The chain couples TRBV13 to TRBJ2-7; the match to TRBD2 covers 7 bases. This CDR3 has 13 amino acids. With V trimmed by 8 bases and J by 4 bases, 8 bases remained unmatched. Germline-derived CDR1 and CDR2 are PRHDT and FYEKMQ (reference sequence).

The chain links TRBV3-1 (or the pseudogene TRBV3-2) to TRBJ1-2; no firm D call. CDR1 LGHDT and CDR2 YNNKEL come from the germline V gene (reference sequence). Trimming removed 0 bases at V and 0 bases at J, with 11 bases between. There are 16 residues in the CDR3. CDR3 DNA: TGTGCCAGCAGCCAAGATCCGACACCTTCTAACTATGGCTACACCTTC. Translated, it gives CASSQDPTPSNYGYTF.

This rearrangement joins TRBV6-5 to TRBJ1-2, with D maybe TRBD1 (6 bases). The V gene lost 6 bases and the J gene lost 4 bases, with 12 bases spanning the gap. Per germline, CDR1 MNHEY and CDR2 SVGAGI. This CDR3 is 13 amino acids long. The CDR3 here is CASSGGGVYGYTF. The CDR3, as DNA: TGTGCCAGCAGCGGGGGGGGCGTCTATGGCTACACCTTC.

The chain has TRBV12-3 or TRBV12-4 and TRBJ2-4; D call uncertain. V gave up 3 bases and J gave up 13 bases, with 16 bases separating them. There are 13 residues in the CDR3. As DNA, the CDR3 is TGTGCCAGCAGTTTGAGGCAGTCGGTCCAACAGTACTTC. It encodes CASSLRQSVQQYF.

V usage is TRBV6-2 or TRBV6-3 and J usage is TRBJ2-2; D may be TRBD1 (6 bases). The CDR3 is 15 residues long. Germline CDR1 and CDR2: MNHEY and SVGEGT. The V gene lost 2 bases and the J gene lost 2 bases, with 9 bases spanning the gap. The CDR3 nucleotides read TGTGCCAGCAGTTACCGGGACACCAACACCGGGGAGCTGTTTTTT. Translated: CASSYRDTNTGELFF.

The CDR3 reads CASSLSRRTGWKNTEAFF. CDR3 sequence (DNA): TGTGCCAGCAGTTTATCGAGAAGGACAGGGTGGAAGAACACTGAAGCTTTCTTT. The V gene is TRBV27, the J gene TRBJ1-1, with 8 nucleotides matching TRBD1. The CDR3 has 18 amino acids. The V and J ends lost 0 bases and 1 base, in that order; junction bases with no gene match: 10. Looked up from germline, CDR1 is MNHEY and CDR2 is SMNVEV (reference sequence).

The CDR3 spells CASSTGQGWYNEQFF. DNA for the CDR3: TGTGCCAGTAGTACCGGACAGGGTTGGTACAATGAGCAGTTCTTC. This chain uses TRBV19 with TRBJ2-1; the match to TRBD1 covers 8 bases. CDR1 is LNHDA, CDR2 SQIVND, per germline (reference sequence). The CDR3 has 15 residues. V gave up 4 bases and J gave up 4 bases; unmatched junction bases: 6.

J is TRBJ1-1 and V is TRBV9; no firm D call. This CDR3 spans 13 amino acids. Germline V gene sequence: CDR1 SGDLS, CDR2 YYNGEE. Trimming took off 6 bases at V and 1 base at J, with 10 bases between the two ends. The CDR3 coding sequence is TGTGCCAGCACCCCAGGTACGAACACTGAAGCTTTCTTT. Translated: CASTPGTNTEAFF.

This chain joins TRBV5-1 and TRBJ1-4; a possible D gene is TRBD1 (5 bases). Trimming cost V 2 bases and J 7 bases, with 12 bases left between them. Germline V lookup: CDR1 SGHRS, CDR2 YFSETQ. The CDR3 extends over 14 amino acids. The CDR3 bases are TGCGCCAGCAGCTTCGAAGGGGTCGGTGAAAAACTGTTTTTT. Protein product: CASSFEGVGEKLFF. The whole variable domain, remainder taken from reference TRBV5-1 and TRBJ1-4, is KAGVTQTPRYLIKTRGQQVTLSCSPISGHRSVSWYQQTPGQGLQFLFEYFSETQRNKGNFPGRFSGRQFSNSRSEMNVSTLELGDSALYLCASSFEGVGEKLFFGSGTQLSVL.

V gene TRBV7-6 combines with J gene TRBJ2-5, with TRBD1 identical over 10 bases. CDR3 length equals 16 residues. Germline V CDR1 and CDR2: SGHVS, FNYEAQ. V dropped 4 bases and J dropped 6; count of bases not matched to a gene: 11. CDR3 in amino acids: CASSSTGGGELKTQYF. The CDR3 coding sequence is TGTGCCAGCAGCTCGACAGGGGGCGGCGAACTGAAGACCCAGTACTTC.

CDR3 DNA sequence: TGTGCCAGCAGCCGTTCGGGTCAGGGGGCTGGCGAGCAGTACTTC. Its protein product is CASSRSGQGAGEQYF. The chain has TRBV3-1 (or the pseudogene TRBV3-2) and TRBJ2-7, with TRBD1 matching 8 bases. Trimming at V came to 4 bases and at J to 6 bases, leaving 11 bases not matched to a gene. The CDR3 runs to 15 residues. Germline V gene lookup returns CDR1 LGHDT and CDR2 YNNKEL (reference sequence).